Presented here are 7 T cell receptor beta chains from one specimen sequenced in a study of T cell clonality in common variable immunodeficiency. General study points: Reportedly, TCR beta sequences from common variable immunodeficiency showed fewer deletions and N-nucleotide insertions.

TCRdb keeps only in-frame clones here, not all; method: immunoSEQ multiplex PCR. Captured here are 25,000 to 35,000 clones, none seen once; the top ten comprise 25% to 30%. No antigen is known for these receptors. Material: peripheral blood mononuclear cells. The receptors were gathered from a human donor with common variable immunodeficiency.

This clone has more than one count but fewer than ten. Incomplete CDR3 DNA: TGTGCCAGTAGTATAGGGGCAGGGGGAGAGTACAATGAG. Amino acid sequence: CASSIGAGGEYNE. The whole CDR3 region reads CASSIGAGGEYNEQFF. The chain combines TRBV19 with TRBJ2-1; 7 bases are a match to TRBD1. The CDR3 end falls 3 residues outside the read, so it is completed with the germline J gene. The CDR3 sequence is 16 residues long. Germline CDR1 is LNHDA and CDR2 is SQIVND (reference sequence). The V segment lost 1 base and the J segment 4 bases; nucleotides outside the gene matches: 7.

This clone was picked up many times. The read terminates 3 residues before the CDR3 end, so the remaining end is supplied by the germline J gene. The chain is built from TRBV7-2 and TRBJ1-1; 8 bases align to TRBD1. With 0 bases clipped from V and 7 bases from J, the junction kept 4 bases outside the gene matches. CDR1 is SGHTA and CDR2 is FQGNSA in the germline V gene. The CDR3 loop spans 14 amino acids. The CDR3 sequence: CASSLARTGREAFF. CDR3 DNA, as far as it was read: TGTGCCAGCAGCTTAGCGCGGACAGGGCGTGAA. Full variable domain (outside the CDR3, taken from reference TRBV7-2 and TRBJ1-1): GAGVSQSPSNKVTEKGKDVELRCDPISGHTALYWYRQSLGQGLEFLIYFQGNSAPDKSGLPSDRFSAERTGGSVSTLTIQRTQQEDSAVYLCASSLARTGREAFFGQGTRLTVV.

In regard to this clone: The sequence runs out 3 residues before the end of the CDR3; the remainder is reconstructed from the germline J gene. The chain carries TRBV7-9 and TRBJ2-3; either TRBD1 or TRBD2 may fit D (5 bases each). Germline V gene sequence: CDR1 SEHNR, CDR2 FQNEAQ (reference sequence). V was cut by 5 bases and J by 2 bases, with 14 bases left in between. The CDR3 runs 15 residues. The CDR3 DNA, read in part, is TGTGCCAGCAGCCCCCAGGGAGCCCTCACAGATACG. Protein product: CASSPQGALTDT. The CDR3 in its entirety is CASSPQGALTDTQYF. The complete variable domain, with remaining parts taken from reference TRBV7-9 and TRBJ2-3, reads DTGVSQNPRHKITKRGQNVTFRCDPISEHNRLYWYRQTLGQGPEFLTYFQNEAQLEKSRLLSDRFSAERPKGSFSTLEIQRTEQGDSAMYLCASSPQGALTDTQYFGPGTRLTVL.

The CDR3 DNA, read in part, is TGTGCCAGTAGGGGGACAGGGTGGACTGAA. Translating it yields CASRGTGWTE. The entire CDR3 reads CASRGTGWTEAFF. The chain has TRBV19 and TRBJ1-1; 9 positions match TRBD1. Sequencing ends 3 residues short of the CDR3 end; the germline J gene provides the rest. The CDR3 runs to 13 residues. CDR1 LNHDA and CDR2 SQIVND come from the germline V gene (reference sequence). V shed 6 bases and J 5 bases; nucleotides not matched to a gene: 4.

This clone was found a few times. The read terminates 3 residues before the CDR3 end, so the remaining end is supplied by the germline J gene. The V call is TRBV7-9, the J call TRBJ2-1; 7 bases map to TRBD1. After removal of 5 bases from V and 8 bases from J, the junction contained 9 bases not matched to a gene. Germline values: CDR1 SEHNR, CDR2 FQNEAQ (reference sequence). The CDR3 is 14 residues long. The chain's CDR3 is CASSPRGQSDEQFF. CDR3 DNA (partial): TGTGCCAGCAGCCCCCGGGGACAGAGTGATGAG.

The table lists this clone with many counts. The CDR3 end lies 3 residues beyond the end of the read and is filled in from the germline J gene. This rearrangement joins TRBV7-9 to TRBJ2-5; D may be TRBD1 (6 bases). The V end was cut by 5 bases, the J end by 2 bases, with 12 bases between. Germline assignment: CDR1 SEHNR and CDR2 FQNEAQ (reference sequence). The CDR3 runs 14 residues. The chain's CDR3 is CASSPGVGQETQYF. The CDR3 bases that were read are TGTGCCAGCAGCCCAGGGGTAGGGCAAGAGACC.

Only a few counts were recorded for this clone. The CDR3 goes on 3 residues after the read ends, and that part is filled in from the germline J gene. J is TRBJ1-6 and V is TRBV2, with TRBD1 as a possible D gene (6 bases). The ends were cut back, 10 bases at V and 4 bases at J, with 20 bases in the middle. The germline V gene encodes CDR1 SNHLY and CDR2 FYNNEI. CDR3 length equals 16 residues. The CDR3 is CATRRGSGEYNSPLHF. Incomplete CDR3 DNA: TGTGCCACCAGACGTGGTTCAGGGGAGTATAATTCACCC.